These 20 T cell receptor beta chains were sequenced from one sample in a study of T-cell reconstitution after alpha-beta-depleted transplantation in children. Using unique molecular identifiers, the investigators prepared the TCRbeta library. TCRdb recomputed calls from the PCR reads with MiXCR, one row per CDR3 protein. The sample yields around 94,000 distinct CDR3 sequences, 5% to 6% seen once. The sequencing used PBMCs, mostly from graft donor cells, collected 60 days after TCRalphabeta/CD19-depleted stem cell transplant. The receptors shown here come from a female patient aged 2 to 10 who had a stem cell transplant for Fanconi anemia, so the T cells may come from the graft donor.

The chain recombines TRBV6-5 with TRBJ2-4; tentatively, D is TRBD2 (5 bases). CDR3 length: 13 amino acids. The ends were cut back, 4 bases at V and 4 bases at J, with 8 bases in the middle. Germline CDR1 is MNHEY and CDR2 is SVGAGI. CDR3 sequence: CASSSTGKNIQYF. CDR3 in DNA: TGTGCCAGCAGTTCGACGGGGAAAAACATTCAGTACTTC.

This chain joins TRBV4-2 and TRBJ2-7; the match to TRBD2 covers 16 bases. The germline V gene encodes CDR1 LGHNA and CDR2 YNFKEQ. Trimming took 1 base from V and 0 from J; bases not matched to a gene: 6. The CDR3 runs to 19 residues. The CDR3 is CASSQGGLAGGPRSYEQYF. CDR3 nucleotide sequence: TGTGCCAGCAGCCAAGGGGGACTAGCGGGAGGGCCCCGCTCCTACGAGCAGTACTTC.

This chain links TRBV6-5 with TRBJ2-7; 7 nucleotides line up with TRBD1. J gave up 2 bases and V 4 bases, and 5 bases lay outside the gene matches. CDR1 and CDR2 (germline): MNHEY, SVGAGI. The CDR3 spans 14 residues. Here the CDR3 DNA reads TGTGCCAGCAGTTCGACAGGGAACCCCTACGAGCAGTACTTC. Its protein is CASSSTGNPYEQYF.

This clonotype has a handful of counts. The V gene is TRBV6-2 or TRBV6-3, the J gene TRBJ2-7, with TRBD2 as a possible D gene (5 bases). V was clipped by 6 bases and J by 0 bases, with 15 bases between them. There are 15 residues in the CDR3. Germline CDR1 is MNHEY and CDR2 is SVGEGT. The CDR3 reads CASRRTGVSSYEQYF. The CDR3 region has the DNA TGTGCCAGCAGACGAACCGGGGTGAGCTCCTACGAGCAGTACTTC.

This clonotype appeared many times. The rearrangement joins TRBV5-1 to TRBJ1-6; D not resolved. With 0 bases removed from V and 8 bases from J, the gap between germline ends came to 12 bases. The CDR3 contains 15 residues. Germline values: CDR1 SGHRS, CDR2 YFSETQ. Here the CDR3 reads CASSLVAEADSPLHF. The CDR3 DNA follows: TGCGCCAGCAGCTTGGTGGCGGAAGCGGATTCACCCCTCCACTTT.

The chain combines TRBV21-1 with TRBJ2-6; TRBD1, the table's D call, was not compared with the DNA. TRBV21-1 is a pseudogene locus. The CDR3 has 20 amino acids. CDR3 protein: CASSKVVCGAGYSGANVLTF. CDR3 bases: TGTGCCAGCAGCAAAGTAGTGTGCGGGGCCGGATACTCTGGGGCCAACGTCCTGACTTTC.

In this sample, this clonotype turned up many times. The chain is built from TRBV3-1 and TRBJ2-1, with a tentative D call TRBD2 (5 bases). Germline loops: CDR1 LGHDT, CDR2 YNNKEL (reference sequence). The CDR3 runs 14 residues. Trimming removed 4 bases at V and 8 bases at J, with 15 bases between. This chain's CDR3 is CASSRVPSSDEQFF. DNA for the CDR3: TGTGCCAGCAGCCGAGTCCCTAGCTCCGATGAGCAGTTCTTC.

The sample holds many counts of this clonotype. V gene TRBV28 combines with J gene TRBJ2-7; a possible D gene is TRBD2 (5 bases). CDR3 size: 17 residues. V lost 2 bases and J lost 3, with 20 bases in between. CDR1 and CDR2 from the germline V gene are MDHEN and SYDVKM. The CDR3 coding sequence is TGTGCCAGCAGTTTACTATTTGGAGGTGCCGGCTACTACGAGCAGTACTTC. It translates to CASSLLFGGAGYYEQYF.

This clonotype was counted at least ten times. The chain recombines TRBV24-1 with TRBJ2-2, with 7 bases aligning to TRBD1. This CDR3 contains 13 residues. J was trimmed by 4 bases and V by 7 bases; bases with no gene match: 2. In germline, CDR1 is KGHDR, CDR2 SFDVKD. CDR3 region: CATRDRRTGELFF. CDR3 sequence (DNA): TGTGCCACCAGGGACAGGCGCACCGGGGAGCTGTTTTTT.

This clonotype has just a few counts. The V gene is TRBV7-3, the J gene TRBJ1-4, with D maybe TRBD1 (5 bases). V lost 3 bases, J lost 3 bases, and 14 bases lay in between. The CDR3 is made up of 16 amino acids. Germline values: CDR1 SGHTA, CDR2 FQGTGA. The CDR3 sequence: CASSFPTRTPNEKLFF. The DNA for the CDR3 is TGTGCCAGCAGCTTCCCCACGAGGACACCTAATGAAAAACTGTTTTTT.

The chain employs TRBV28 and TRBJ1-2; unclear D gene. The CDR3 length is 15 residues. Germline CDR1 reads MDHEN; CDR2 reads SYDVKM. Trimming cost V 7 bases and J 4 bases, with 19 bases left between them. CDR3 DNA: TGTGCCAGCACCTCCCCCAATTCGGGCAGCTATGGCTACACCTTC. It encodes CASTSPNSGSYGYTF.

Only a few counts were recorded for this clonotype. This CDR3 reads CASSLDRSGDTQYF. As DNA, the CDR3 is TGTGCCAGCAGCTTAGATCGCTCCGGAGATACGCAGTATTTT. J is TRBJ2-3 and V is TRBV11-2, with unresolved D. The ends were cut back, 0 bases at V and 5 bases at J, with 9 bases in the middle. The CDR3 spans 14 residues. Germline V gene data show CDR1 as SGHAT and CDR2 as FQNNGV.

The chain links TRBV20-1 to TRBJ2-3; tentative D call: TRBD2 (6 bases). CDR3 length: 14 amino acids. The germline V and J ends were trimmed by 2 bases and 2 bases, with 11 bases remaining between them. The germline gives CDR1 DFQATT, CDR2 SNEGSKA (reference sequence). The CDR3 region has the DNA TGCAGTGCTAGATCCGGAGGGCTCACAGATACGCAGTATTTT. Translation gives CSARSGGLTDTQYF.

J is TRBJ2-7 and V is TRBV5-1; 8 bases match TRBD1. Germline V gives CDR1 SGHRS, CDR2 YFSETQ. J was trimmed by 1 base and V by 1 base; bases with no gene match: 4. The CDR3 is 15 residues long. Here the CDR3 reads CASSLSDRVSYEQYF. The CDR3 nucleotides read TGCGCCAGCAGCTTGTCGGACAGGGTGTCCTACGAGCAGTACTTC.

This clonotype was observed a handful of times. The V gene is TRBV24-1, the J gene TRBJ1-4; D remains unclear. Germline loops: CDR1 KGHDR, CDR2 SFDVKD. The CDR3 spans 18 residues. Between the trimmed V and J ends, which lost 1 base and 0 bases, there was a span of 14 bases. The CDR3 sequence: CATSDFVGKPATNEKLFF. CDR3 DNA sequence: TGTGCCACCAGTGATTTTGTCGGGAAACCGGCAACTAATGAAAAACTGTTTTTT.

This clonotype was counted only a few times. V is TRBV6-2 or TRBV6-3 and J is TRBJ2-7; 8 bases line up with TRBD2. V gave up 6 bases and J gave up 3 bases; unmatched junction bases: 10. Germline loops: CDR1 MNHEY, CDR2 SVGEGT. The CDR3 covers 15 residues. The DNA for the CDR3 is TGTGCCAGCAGACTCAGCGGGAGCCGACTCTACGAGCAGTACTTC. This encodes CASRLSGSRLYEQYF.

Many counts were recorded for this clonotype. The chain joins TRBV14 to TRBJ2-5; 10 nucleotides agree with TRBD1. Germline assignment: CDR1 SGHDN and CDR2 FVKESK. The CDR3 contains 16 residues. Unmatched junction bases numbered 11, after V lost 4 bases and J lost 6 bases. The CDR3 DNA sequence: TGTGCCAGCAGCCCTCAGACAGGGGGCGGATGGAAGACCCAGTACTTC. The encoded protein is CASSPQTGGGWKTQYF.

This clonotype was seen repeatedly, ten times or more. The chain employs TRBV2 and TRBJ2-7; D not certain. The CDR3 contains 12 residues. Looked up from germline, CDR1 is SNHLY and CDR2 is FYNNEI. Trimming shortened V by 6 bases and J by 9 bases, and 15 bases separated the two germline ends. The CDR3 nucleotides read TGTGCCAGCAGGCGTAGTCTACGAGTGCAGTACTTC. As protein: CASRRSLRVQYF.

This clonotype came up many times. In nucleotides, the CDR3 is TGTGCCACCAGCAGAGATAGGGCCGGGGAGCTGTTTTTT. Encoded protein: CATSRDRAGELFF. The V and J genes are TRBV15 and TRBJ2-2, with no clear D. The CDR3 contains 13 residues. Germline V lookup: CDR1 LNHNV, CDR2 YYDKDF (reference sequence). V shed 0 bases and J shed 6 bases, with 5 bases lying between them.

This clonotype was picked up many times. The chain links TRBV11-2 to TRBJ2-1, with 11 bases fitting TRBD1. Germline V lookup: CDR1 SGHAT, CDR2 FQNNGV. J was trimmed by 2 bases and V by 6 bases; bases with no gene match: 0. The CDR3 runs to 14 residues. As DNA, the CDR3 is TGTGCCAGCAGGGGACAGGGGGCCTACAATGAGCAGTTCTTC. Translated, it gives CASRGQGAYNEQFF.